This T cell receptor (beta chain) was sequenced during a study of blood T cell repertoires in COVID-19. Turning to the study itself: There were acute and convalescent COVID-19 samples, and they came from the United States, Italy and Spain. Sources were T cells, B-cell-depleted T cells, or PBMCs; the material itself was cDNA or gDNA.

The Seattle patients, enrolled during active infection, were followed longitudinally. Method: immunoSEQ multiplex PCR; TCRdb's copy keeps in-frame clones and lacks some. The top ten clones hold around 11% of a sample with 150,000 to 200,000 clones, roughly 81% of them seen once. This clone was counted once. The CDR3 covers 13 residues. Trimming removed 8 bases at V and 4 bases at J, with 12 bases between. The germline gives CDR1 KGHSH, CDR2 LQKENI. This rearrangement joins TRBV18 to TRBJ1-3; D call uncertain. The sequence was obtained from a woman older than 75 with COVID-19, enrolled during active disease. Sequences were obtained from peripheral blood. The CDR3 here is CASTTGGGNTIYF. CDR3 coding DNA: TGTGCCAGCACAACGGGTGGAGGAAACACCATATATTTT.